This T cell receptor (beta chain) was found in a study of blood T cell repertoires in COVID-19. Across the whole study: The United States, Italy and Spain provided the acute and convalescent COVID-19 samples.

Methods used by the authors: Amplification of reference gene primers provided the estimated nucleated cell counts. Sequencing was performed with immunoSEQ multiplex PCR; in TCRdb, only in-frame clones are kept and a portion is missing. That table furnishes V, J and clone size, whereas the DNA furnished D and trimming. The table shows hundreds of thousands of clones, with 83% occurring only once. CDR1 is SNHLY, CDR2 FYNNEI, per germline. The CDR3 totals 12 residues. V lost 8 bases to trimming and J lost 1 base, with 6 bases between them. This clone appeared a single time. This clonotype was obtained from a woman aged 35 to 49 with active or convalescent COVID-19. The V gene is TRBV2, the J gene TRBJ1-3; D unresolved. Sample: peripheral blood. This CDR3 is CASDSSGNTIYF. Written as DNA, the CDR3 is TGTGCCAGCGACTCTTCTGGAAACACCATATATTTT.